The text below deals with one T cell receptor (beta chain). Germline loops: CDR1 SGHTA, CDR2 FQGTGA. The length of the CDR3 is 15 residues. V shed 5 bases, J shed 3 bases, and the junction held 7 bases outside the gene matches. This entry belongs to a study of technical replicates of blood from a few donors. Profiling relied on immunoSEQ multiplex PCR, and the TCRdb table lists in-frame clones only, not all of them. The sample yields 65,000 to 85,000 clones, 95% to 98% seen once. Sequenced material: T cells isolated from PBMCs. The receptor comes from a human donor in good health. The chain combines TRBV7-3 with TRBJ2-7; 10 nucleotides match TRBD2. As DNA, the CDR3 is TGTGCCAGCAGCCCACTAGCGGGATCTGGCTACGAGCAGTACTTC. Amino acids: CASSPLAGSGYEQYF.